This paragraph reports one T cell receptor (beta chain). Its antigen is not known. The data originate from a study of neoadjuvant nivolumab and ipilimumab in lung cancer. Study outcomes and limitations: TCR richness and clonality were higher in tumors than adjacent uninvolved lung.

Method: immunoSEQ multiplex PCR; TCRdb's copy keeps in-frame clones and lacks some. Of about 23,000 clones in the sample, less than 85% were seen once. Trimming removed 2 bases at V and 1 base at J, with 9 bases between. The CDR3 contains 14 residues. From germline, CDR1 is SGHTA and CDR2 FQGNSA. The input for sequencing was peripheral blood, taken before neoadjuvant nivolumab, alone or with ipilimumab. The sequence derives from an adult with non-small cell lung cancer. The chain recombines TRBV7-2 with TRBJ2-7, with D uncertain. CDR3 in DNA: TGTGCCAGCAGCTTAACCCACGAGTCCTACGAGCAGTACTTC. Translation gives CASSLTHESYEQYF.